This TCR beta chain was sequenced in a study of blood T cell repertoires in COVID-19 (dated by TCRdb to 2020 to 2021). Broadly, across the study: Samples covering the acute and convalescent phases of COVID-19 were provided by collaborators in the United States, Italy and Spain. The prospective study material was composed of cDNA or gDNA derived from T cells, B-cell-depleted T cells, or PBMCs. Deeply sampled blood TCRbeta repertoires from subjects exposed to, actively infected with, or recovered from COVID-19 were included in the dataset. The repertoires were released in a freely available public database meant as a resource for research on the immune response to SARS-CoV-2. The samples were drawn from two sources: the first 160 participants of the ongoing ImmuneRACE study, and 950 to 1,500 subjects contributed by 6 global collaborators. Nearly every sample came with metadata listing a de-identified subject ID, COVID-19 status, age in years and sex. Where available, HLA class I and class II types were taken from metadata supplied by the sample provider and were not determined by assay-based typing.

In the prospective study, participants were 18 to 89 years old, resided in about 25 geographic areas of the United States, and were enrolled through a virtual design. In the prospective study, cohorts were assigned on the basis of participant-reported clinical history obtained from a screening survey and a study questionnaire. In the prospective study, mobile phlebotomists collected whole blood, serum and a nasopharyngeal or oropharyngeal swab from each participant. Additional blood draws and questionnaires over an approximately 2-month period could optionally be provided by prospective study participants. Before DNA extraction, blood samples from the prospective study were shipped at room temperature or frozen. Points on this clone: The clone's antigen remains unknown. No qualities accompany the bases; no much larger clone lies one base away.

The immunoSEQ Assay, a bias-controlled multiplex PCR, was used to amplify TCRbeta CDR3 regions from genomic DNA. Per the authors' processing: The number of nucleated cells in each sample was estimated from the amplification of reference gene primers within the assay. To quantify the absolute abundance of each unique TCRbeta CDR3 rearrangement, sequence reads were collapsed and filtered. Productive Simpson clonality was computed per sample as the square root of Simpson's diversity index over productive rearrangements. The source is immuneACCESS, and TCRdb retained only in-frame sequences with V and J called. Part of the clones is not carried over; for the studies checked, unresolved V genes explain less than half of this, and the remainder is unexplained. V and J calls and clone size are as listed in that table; D and trimming were resolved from the DNA. The sample profile shows 200,000 to 250,000 clones; roughly four fifths of them were found once. The ten largest clones represent roughly 1.3% of the sample.

Findings and caveats that apply to the study as a whole: The amount of clinical and demographic metadata varied by source and participant and was provided uncurated.

The CDR3 runs 13 residues from the cysteine to the phenylalanine. Only the CDR3 DNA stays, 39 bases, in frame from base 1. The germline V gene gives CDR1 as SGHTA and CDR2 as FQGNSA. The V end gives up 6 bases and the J end 4 bases, leaving 4 bases in the junction not matched to a gene. Material: PBMCs or T cells enriched from blood (not recorded which). The V and J genes are TRBV7-2 and TRBJ1-1, and 8 junction bases match TRBD1. The clonotype was recovered from a woman in her thirties or forties with acute COVID-19. The nucleotide sequence is TGTGCCAGCAGGGTTCAGGGGGCCACTGAAGCTTTCTTT. Translated, it gives CASRVQGATEAFF.